These 8 T cell receptor beta chains originate from one sample sequenced in a study. Using its own MiXCR run on the 5' RACE reads, TCRdb lists one record per CDR3 protein. The table lists about 62,000 distinct CDR3 sequences, under 35% of them singletons. Sequencing input: tumor-infiltrating naive CD4+ T cells sorted from the breast tumor. Subset of the sample: naive CD4+ T cells, CD4+CD45RA+CD25-. The receptors originated from a female donor with breast cancer.

The V and J genes are TRBV6-1 and TRBJ2-3; no firm D call. The CDR3 is made up of 11 amino acids. Looked up from germline, CDR1 is MNHNS and CDR2 is SASEGT. Trimming shortened V by 8 bases and J by 7 bases, and 10 bases separated the two germline ends. Here the CDR3 reads CASVVGYTQYF. Written as DNA, the CDR3 is TGTGCCAGCGTAGTAGGATATACGCAGTATTTT.

This clonotype was picked up many times. This chain uses TRBV5-4 with TRBJ1-1, with D unresolved. The length of the CDR3 is 15 residues. The germline CDR1 and CDR2 sequences are SGHNT and YYREEE (reference sequence). Trimming shortened V by 1 base and J by 1 base, and 11 bases separated the two germline ends. The CDR3 bases are TGTGCCAGCAGCTTGACTTCAGATAGGAACACTGAAGCTTTCTTT. Protein sequence: CASSLTSDRNTEAFF.

The chain carries TRBV6-5 and TRBJ1-1, with a possible D match to TRBD1 (6 bases). Germline assignment: CDR1 MNHEY and CDR2 SVGAGI. V was cut by 6 bases and J by 0 bases, with 14 bases left in between. The length of the CDR3 is 15 residues. The CDR3 nucleotides are TGTGCCAGCAGGTCGGACAGAACGATGAACACTGAAGCTTTCTTT. It translates to CASRSDRTMNTEAFF.

The J gene is TRBJ2-2, the V gene TRBV6-6; possible D gene TRBD2, 6 bases. CDR1 is MNHNY and CDR2 is SVGAGI in the germline V gene (reference sequence). This CDR3 spans 14 amino acids. V lost 7 bases to trimming and J lost 0 bases, with 9 bases between them. In DNA, the CDR3 is TGTGCCAGCACCGGGACTTCGAACACCGGGGAGCTGTTTTTT. Its translation is CASTGTSNTGELFF.

The sample holds a few counts of this clonotype. An end of the junction does not agree with germline; a read error may underlie this. This chain links TRBV4-2 with TRBJ1-1; TRBD1 matches 9 bases. Germline loops: CDR1 LGHNA, CDR2 YNFKEQ. The length of the CDR3 is 15 residues. The CDR3 sequence is CVSSQGQGMNTEAFF. DNA for the CDR3: TGTGTCAGCAGCCAAGGACAGGGGATGAACACTGAAGCTTTCTTT.

The chain links TRBV5-1 to TRBJ1-1; no reliable D call. The CDR3 covers 13 residues. CDR1 SGHRS and CDR2 YFSETQ come from the germline V gene. Between the trimmed V and J ends, which lost 3 bases and 6 bases, there was a span of 12 bases. The CDR3 region is CASSSQDRSEAFF. The CDR3 DNA reads as TGCGCCAGCAGCTCGCAGGACCGTTCTGAAGCTTTCTTT.

As to this clonotype: The junction and the germline gene differ at one end; a read error may be behind it. The chain links TRBV20-1 to TRBJ2-2, with TRBD2 matching over 8 bases. The CDR3 runs to 14 residues. Germline V gene lookup returns CDR1 DFQATT and CDR2 SNEGSKA (reference sequence). CDR3 in amino acids: CSARASGRTEELFF. The CDR3 DNA sequence: TGCAGTGCTAGAGCCAGCGGGAGAACCGAGGAGCTGTTTTTT.

Details on this clonotype: The germline gene is not matched at one end of the junction; a read error may be the cause. The CDR3 coding sequence is TGTGCCAGCAGCTTAACCACCCCTGGCGGAAACACCATATGTTTT. Its protein product is CASSLTTPGGNTICF. V and J are TRBV7-6 and TRBJ1-3, with D uncertain. Germline loops: CDR1 SGHVS, CDR2 FNYEAQ. The CDR3 has 15 residues.